This T cell receptor beta chain was sequenced during a study of identical twins (dated by TCRdb to 2016 to 2017). Notes on the research overall: The study deep-sequenced TCR alpha and beta repertoires from monozygotic twins, unrelated adults of various ages and cord blood to test whether fetal clonotypes persist. Replicate twin experiments were performed at different times using different library preparation protocols to rule out contamination. General conclusions and limits of the study: Compared with coincidental sharing between unrelated individuals, out-of-frame TCR alpha sequences shared between twins had an excess of sequences with low generation probability. Fewer insertions were carried by abundant cord blood beta clonotypes, a similar but weaker trend appeared in young adult naive repertoires, and no such trend appeared in memory repertoires. Zero-insertion analyses could be partly confounded by invariant T cells such as MAIT and iNKT, although diverse VJ usage argued against such confounding for most clonotypes. Excess twin sharing in beta out-of-frame sequences was weaker because fewer shared sequences lowered the signal-to-noise ratio. Conclusions relied on cross-sectional statistical analysis, since the same donors could not be followed over many years. In monozygotic twins, out-of-frame TCR alpha sharing was systematically underestimated by recombination models, although the models agreed with sharing between unrelated individuals.

All donors were healthy Caucasians. Three pairs of female monozygotic twins, all aged about 18 to 30 years, were included in the twin cohort. Peripheral blood mononuclear cells were the source from which RNA for the TCR libraries was isolated. V sheds 2 bases and J sheds 3 bases, leaving 9 bases between their ends. CDR1 and CDR2 are read off the germline V gene as SGHTA and FQGNSA. Its CDR3 holds 14 amino acids, cysteine through phenylalanine. The retained sequence is limited to the CDR3, 42 bases, with the frame set at the first base. The table lists this clonotype with a few counts. The antigen it recognizes is unknown. No base quality values were provided; no much bigger clone lies one nucleotide off. To prepare the library, 5' RACE was applied. Sequencing instrument: Illumina HiSeq 2000. Template switching added a universal primer binding site, and the final cDNA carried a unique molecular identifier that allowed TCR cDNA molecules to be counted accurately. Specific primers in the conserved constant-segment region were used to synthesize first-strand cDNA for the TCR alpha and beta chains. To control for contamination, each cDNA library was double barcoded with a SMART-Mk sample barcode plus Illumina barcodes. TruSeq adapter sequences, together with Illumina sample barcodes, were added in two successive PCR steps. Sequencing of the TCR alpha and beta cDNA libraries was done on the Illumina HiSeq platform using custom primers. Regarding the original processing steps: Unique molecular identifiers were extracted from raw reads with MiGEC, and CDR3 positions were determined with MiXCR. For each individual, recombination models were inferred using an EM algorithm with the repgenHMM and IGoR tools. Shared clonotype analysis was performed with the tcR package in R, normalizing sharing by the product of cloneset sizes. To study raw recombination without the effects of thymic and clonal selection, out-of-frame nonproductive sequences were analyzed. TCRdb passed the public sequencing reads through fastp at Q25 and MiXCR, retaining productive beta sequences. Identical CDR3 proteins give one entry, which carries the most common genes and DNA. These V and J calls rely on TCRdb rather than the paper's analysis. This sample has hundreds of thousands of distinct CDR3 sequences in its table, and less than 10% of those were observed once. The top ten clones comprise approximately 0.94% of the sample.

These records were also assigned to another study, of yellow fever vaccine responses in identical twins. Per the second study: The authors reported that the T cell response to vaccination in identical twins appeared partly convergent and partly personalized. The study precisely tracked vaccine-responding T cell clones in identical twins.

The specimen sequenced was PBMCs. The TCR sequence derives from a woman under 30 in good health. Recombination linked TRBV7-2 to TRBJ2-3; the D gene assignment is ambiguous. The encoded CDR3 is CASSLRVETDTQYF. The bases read TGTGCCAGCAGCTTACGGGTGGAGACAGATACGCAGTATTTT.